One sample yielded the 23 T cell receptor beta chains listed below, sequenced in a study of T cells after yellow fever vaccination. TCRdb redid the calling of the 5' RACE reads with MiXCR, one entry per CDR3 protein. Here the sample spans just under 600,000 distinct CDR3 sequences, roughly 12% being singletons. The material was PBMCs, obtained on the day of the yellow fever booster vaccination. All receptors derive from a man between 25 and 39 years old who received the YFV17D yellow fever vaccine.

This clonotype was detected only a few times. This chain connects TRBV6-5 to TRBJ2-2; no firm D call. Trimming removed 7 bases from V and 9 bases from J, with 6 bases in between. Germline CDR1 and CDR2: MNHEY and SVGAGI. This CDR3 is 10 amino acids long. CDR3 amino acids: CASKGRELFF. DNA of the CDR3: TGTGCCAGCAAAGGACGGGAGCTGTTTTTT.

The chain couples TRBV7-3 to TRBJ2-5; unclear D gene. V lost 0 bases to trimming and J lost 6 bases, with 8 bases between them. The CDR3 runs to 13 residues. Germline values: CDR1 SGHTA, CDR2 FQGTGA. The CDR3 sequence is CASSLTGSQTQYF. In DNA, the CDR3 is TGTGCCAGCAGCTTAACAGGGTCACAGACCCAGTACTTC.

This clonotype has a handful of counts. J is TRBJ2-3 and V is TRBV5-1; D remains unclear. CDR1 and CDR2 from the germline V gene are SGHRS and YFSETQ. The V gene lost 4 bases and the J gene lost 0 bases, with 21 bases spanning the gap. This CDR3 is 18 amino acids long. CDR3 amino acids: CASSPTAGVPPSTDTQYF. The CDR3 DNA sequence: TGCGCCAGCAGCCCCACTGCTGGGGTACCGCCTAGCACAGATACGCAGTATTTT.

This clonotype was seen a handful of times. The J gene is TRBJ2-7, the V gene TRBV15; tentatively, D is TRBD1 (6 bases). The germline gives CDR1 LNHNV, CDR2 YYDKDF (reference sequence). V was cut by 6 bases and J by 3 bases, with 18 bases left in between. The CDR3 contains 15 residues. The CDR3 region is CATRRGTDQGYEQYF. Written as DNA, the CDR3 is TGTGCCACCAGGAGGGGGACCGACCAAGGCTACGAGCAGTACTTC.

The rearrangement links TRBV7-2 to TRBJ2-5; the D gene is possibly TRBD2 (5 bases). The CDR3 has 14 amino acids. V lost 5 bases, J lost 4 bases, and 14 bases lay in between. Germline V gene sequence: CDR1 SGHTA, CDR2 FQGNSA. Here the CDR3 DNA reads TGTGCCAGCAGCCCCACATGGAGCGGAGAGACCCAGTACTTC. Translating it yields CASSPTWSGETQYF.

This clonotype was observed a handful of times. The rearrangement joins TRBV20-1 to TRBJ2-3; a possible D gene is TRBD2 (6 bases). Between the trimmed V and J ends, which lost 3 bases and 5 bases, there was a span of 9 bases. CDR3 size: 12 residues. The germline V gene encodes CDR1 DFQATT and CDR2 SNEGSKA (reference sequence). Here the CDR3 reads CSASGRLDTQYF. CDR3 DNA: TGCAGTGCTAGCGGGAGATTAGATACGCAGTATTTT.

This clonotype was seen only a few times. The chain recombines TRBV10-2 with TRBJ2-2; perhaps TRBD2 as D (6 bases). Germline lookup yields CDR1 WSHSY and CDR2 SAAADI. The CDR3 runs to 13 residues. Trimming cost V 10 bases and J 2 bases, with 11 bases left between them. For the CDR3, the DNA is TGCGCCACCCGGGACTTCAACACCGGGGAGCTGTTTTTT. Translation gives CATRDFNTGELFF.

This chain joins TRBV20-1 and TRBJ2-5; D gene ambiguous. CDR3 size: 15 residues. Between the trimmed V and J ends, which lost 0 bases and 1 base, there was a span of 12 bases. Germline lookup yields CDR1 DFQATT and CDR2 SNEGSKA (reference sequence). The CDR3 DNA is TGCAGTGCTAGAGATGTGAAACGGCCCCAAGAGACCCAGTACTTC. Its translation: CSARDVKRPQETQYF.

This clonotype was counted a few times. The chain recombines TRBV6-5 with TRBJ1-1; D gene unclear. Germline assignment: CDR1 MNHEY and CDR2 SVGAGI. Trimming pared 3 bases from V and 4 bases from J, leaving 12 bases between. The CDR3 covers 14 residues. This CDR3 reads CASSYSTLGTEAFF. For the CDR3, the DNA is TGTGCCAGCAGTTATTCGACGCTAGGCACTGAAGCTTTCTTT.

This clonotype appeared a few times. This chain uses TRBV20-1 with TRBJ1-5; 10 bases are a match to TRBD1. The junction had 11 bases not matched to a gene; V was cut back by 4 bases and J by 5 bases. Germline V gene data show CDR1 as DFQATT and CDR2 as SNEGSKA (reference sequence). The CDR3 contains 16 residues. The CDR3 DNA is TGCAGTGCTATCATCCCAGACAGGGGGCTAGATCAGCCCCAGCATTTT. This translates into CSAIIPDRGLDQPQHF.

This clonotype was observed a few times. The chain is built from TRBV6-2 or TRBV6-3 and TRBJ2-5, with 8 bases fitting TRBD2. Germline CDR1 is MNHEY and CDR2 is SVGEGT. The J segment lost 5 bases and the V segment lost 2 bases, leaving 10 bases of the junction unmatched. The CDR3 runs to 16 residues. CDR3 in amino acids: CASSYVPAGVVETQYF. The CDR3, as DNA: TGTGCCAGCAGTTACGTGCCAGCGGGAGTGGTGGAGACCCAGTACTTC.

V gene TRBV15 combines with J gene TRBJ2-1; 7 bases fit TRBD1. J gave up 4 bases and V 0 bases, and 6 bases lay outside the gene matches. CDR3 length: 16 amino acids. Germline CDR1 LNHNV, CDR2 YYDKDF (reference sequence). DNA of the CDR3: TGTGCCACCAGCAGAGAAAGGGGGCAATTATACAATGAGCAGTTCTTC. Protein product: CATSRERGQLYNEQFF.

This clonotype was seen a few times. The rearrangement uses TRBV5-1 and TRBJ2-7; 10 bases are a match to TRBD2. The CDR3 runs 15 residues. Germline V gene data show CDR1 as SGHRS and CDR2 as YFSETQ. Germline trimming cut 0 bases from V and 7 bases from J; bases unmatched to any gene: 7. The CDR3 DNA follows: TGCGCCAGCAGCTTGGTAGCGGGAGGTTACCTGGAGCAGTACTTC. Residues: CASSLVAGGYLEQYF.

The chain employs TRBV1 and TRBJ2-7; the D call in the table, TRBD1, was not verified against the DNA. TRBV1 has pseudogene status. The CDR3 sequence is 13 residues long. The CDR3 is CTSSGQGPGEQYF. CDR3 coding DNA: TGCACCAGCAGCGGACAGGGCCCCGGCGAGCAGTACTTC.

The chain couples TRBV12-3 or TRBV12-4 to TRBJ2-1, with 7 bases aligning to TRBD2. This CDR3 region has 11 residues. The J segment lost 11 bases and the V segment lost 6 bases, leaving 4 bases of the junction unmatched. The CDR3 region is CASRAGVQQFF. DNA of the CDR3: TGTGCCAGCAGGGCGGGAGTACAGCAGTTCTTC.

For the CDR3, the DNA is TGTGCCAGCAACCCGACAGGGAGGGTCCAAGAGACCCAGTACTTC. This gives the protein CASNPTGRVQETQYF. The chain joins TRBV27 to TRBJ2-5; TRBD1 or TRBD2 may be the D gene (7 bases each). The CDR3 contains 15 residues. V gave up 7 bases and J gave up 1 base, with 16 bases separating them. CDR1 is MNHEY and CDR2 is SMNVEV in the germline V gene (reference sequence).

This clonotype was seen more than once but under ten times. The chain employs TRBV5-1 and TRBJ2-7; TRBD1 agrees at 9 bases. The junction had 7 bases not matched to a gene; V was cut back by 4 bases and J by 5 bases. This CDR3 has 14 residues. Germline V gene lookup returns CDR1 SGHRS and CDR2 YFSETQ. The CDR3 DNA reads as TGCGCCAGCAGCAAGGACAGGGGTGAAAACGAGCAGTACTTC. It translates to CASSKDRGENEQYF.

There are many counts of this clonotype. The V and J genes are TRBV3-1 and TRBJ2-7; 8 nucleotides match TRBD2. The CDR3 spans 18 residues. Unmatched junction bases numbered 19, after V lost 3 bases and J lost 6 bases. CDR1 and CDR2 (germline): LGHDT, YNNKEL (reference sequence). The CDR3 loop reads CASSQESVLAGVWSEQYF. CDR3 coding DNA: TGTGCCAGCAGCCAGGAGTCCGTCCTAGCGGGTGTCTGGAGCGAGCAGTACTTC.

The chain combines TRBV20-1 with TRBJ2-1; D unclear. The length of the CDR3 is 13 residues. Trimming took off 6 bases at V and 0 bases at J, with 9 bases between the two ends. Germline V lookup: CDR1 DFQATT, CDR2 SNEGSKA (reference sequence). In DNA, the CDR3 is TGCAGTGCGGGTCCCAGCTCCTACAATGAGCAGTTCTTC. Translated: CSAGPSSYNEQFF.

V is TRBV28 and J is TRBJ1-2; D unclear. Trimming pared 1 base from V and 6 bases from J, leaving 12 bases between. This CDR3 spans 14 amino acids. In germline, CDR1 is MDHEN, CDR2 SYDVKM. Here the CDR3 reads CASSLSQVNHGYTF. The CDR3, as DNA: TGTGCCAGCAGTTTATCGCAGGTGAATCATGGCTACACCTTC.

As for this clonotype: A read error may produce the germline difference seen at one junction end. The chain is built from TRBV7-9 and TRBJ2-1; D may be TRBD2 (5 bases). Germline loops: CDR1 SEHNR, CDR2 FQNEAQ (reference sequence). CDR3 size: 9 residues. The CDR3: CASPSEVSF. CDR3 coding DNA: TGTGCCAGCCCCTCGGAGGTGTCCTTC. The variable domain in full, completed from reference TRBV7-9 and TRBJ2-1, reads DTGVSQNPRHKITKRGQNVTFRCDPISEHNRLYWYRQTLGQGPEFLTYFQNEAQLEKSRLLSDRFSAERPKGSFSTLEIQRTEQGDSAMYLCASPSEVSFGPGTRLTVL.

The rearrangement joins TRBV6-2 or TRBV6-3 to TRBJ2-2; TRBD2 matches at 9 bases. V trimming: 2 bases; J trimming: 6 bases; junction bases outside the gene matches: 4. The CDR3 length is 15 residues. Germline V lookup: CDR1 MNHEY, CDR2 SVGEGT. DNA of the CDR3: TGTGCCAGCAGTTACCAGCTAGCGGGACCCGGGGAGCTGTTTTTT. Encoded protein: CASSYQLAGPGELFF.

This clonotype was detected a few times. J is TRBJ2-1 and V is TRBV20-1; D is possibly TRBD1 (6 bases). The V end lost 3 bases, the J end lost 12 bases, and 15 bases lay between the germline ends. Germline CDR1 is DFQATT and CDR2 is SNEGSKA (reference sequence). The CDR3 has 12 amino acids. The CDR3 spells CSARDSNIRQFF. CDR3 coding DNA: TGCAGTGCTAGGGACAGCAACATCAGGCAGTTCTTC.